This TCR beta chain was found in a study of cytomegalovirus exposure and HLA in healthy donors. This CDR3 has 13 amino acids. V was pared by 5 bases and J by 8 bases, with 7 bases of the junction left unmatched. CDR1 is MNHEY and CDR2 is SMNVEV in the germline V gene (reference sequence). A remark on this clone: What it binds is not known.

Regarding the study as a whole: Apart from CMV serostatus, no immune exposure information was available. A prior analysis recorded that most TCR beta V segments were productive about 87% or about 30% of the time. Reportedly, a later analysis found an Asian-associated ancestry cluster had fewer N-insertions than the roughly 700-donor mean.

Samples came from healthy bone marrow donors. The PCR ran on 60 Vbeta and 13 Jbeta primers. Sequencing used immunoSEQ multiplex PCR; TCRdb keeps in-frame clones, though not all of them. The sample contains approximately 89,000 clones, around three quarters of which appear only once. The chain couples TRBV27 to TRBJ1-1, with 8 bases that match TRBD1. Sequencing was carried out using PBMCs. The sequence came from a male donor in good health and CMV-seronegative. CDR3 nucleotides: TGTGCCAGCAGTATACCGGGACAGGCCGAAGCTTTCTTT. Translating it yields CASSIPGQAEAFF.